This T cell receptor (beta chain) is drawn from a study of memory CD4+ T cells and cytomegalovirus serostatus. Single viable CD3+CD4+CD8-CD45RO+ cells were sorted as the memory CD4+ T cells. Total CD4+ T cells were enriched by CD4 positive selection. Only in-frame clones appear in the TCRdb table, and some are missing; sequencing was by immunoSEQ multiplex PCR. Of about 64,000 clones in the sample, roughly three quarters were seen once. The germline V gene has CDR1 LNHDA and CDR2 SQIVND (reference sequence). The CDR3 consists of 18 residues. The ends lost 3 bases at V and 1 base at J; junction bases unmatched: 7.

Sequenced: memory CD4+ T cells from blood. The chain couples TRBV19 to TRBJ2-2; 11 nucleotides agree with TRBD2. The sequence derives from an adult in good health and CMV-seronegative. The CDR3 is CASSIAALAGVNTGELFF. The CDR3 DNA reads as TGTGCCAGTAGTATCGCCGCACTAGCGGGAGTGAACACCGGGGAGCTGTTTTTT.